This passage covers 30 T cell receptor beta chains from one sample sequenced in a study of T cells after yellow fever vaccination (dated by TCRdb to 2018 to 2020). Receptor libraries were prepared by 5' RACE. TCRdb names Illumina NovaSeq 6000 as the instrument used. TCRdb passed the public sequencing reads through fastp at Q25 and MiXCR, retaining productive beta sequences. Every CDR3 protein is listed once, alongside the most common genes and DNA of its rows. For this sample there are about 300,000 distinct CDR3 sequences; under 9% appear just once. The leading ten clones occupy about 3% of the sample. In the paper's terms, the treatment or condition label means: live attenuated yellow fever vaccine strain. Source: CD4+ T cells sorted from PBMCs, taken 5 days after the yellow fever booster vaccination. The receptors were gathered from a man aged 18 to 29 who received the YFV17D yellow fever vaccine.

The rearrangement joins TRBV5-1 to TRBJ2-5, with D possibly TRBD1 on 6 matching bases. The V gene lost 8 bases and the J gene lost 0 bases, with 14 bases spanning the gap. This CDR3 has 14 residues. Germline CDR1 and CDR2: SGHRS and YFSETQ. The CDR3 DNA is TGCGCCAGTAGGCGTCGACAGGACCAAGAGACCCAGTACTTC. Translated: CASRRRQDQETQYF.

The chain joins TRBV27 to TRBJ2-5, with D maybe TRBD1 (5 bases). Trimming shortened V by 2 bases and J by 5 bases, and 12 bases separated the two germline ends. The CDR3 is made up of 14 amino acids. Germline V gene data show CDR1 as MNHEY and CDR2 as SMNVEV (reference sequence). Here the CDR3 reads CASSLEGVGETQYF. DNA for the CDR3: TGTGCCAGCAGTTTAGAAGGGGTGGGGGAGACCCAGTACTTC.

The rearrangement joins TRBV2 to TRBJ2-7; 8 bases line up with TRBD1. CDR1 SNHLY and CDR2 FYNNEI come from the germline V gene. The CDR3 is 13 residues long. Trimming at V came to 10 bases and at J to 5 bases, leaving 10 bases not matched to a gene. The CDR3 nucleotides are TGTGCCACCTCAAGACAGGGGCCCAACGAGCAGTACGTC. Encoded protein: CATSRQGPNEQYV.

The rearrangement links TRBV7-2 to TRBJ1-1; a weak D match, TRBD1 (5 bases). This CDR3 has 15 amino acids. Trimming stripped 0 bases from V and 4 bases from J, with 12 bases between. Germline lookup yields CDR1 SGHTA and CDR2 FQGNSA. For the CDR3, the DNA is TGTGCCAGCAGCTTAGCAGGGGTTCGTGGCACTGAAGCTTTCTTT. It yields the protein CASSLAGVRGTEAFF. Looking up the rest from reference TRBV7-2 and TRBJ1-1 gives the full variable domain: GAGVSQSPSNKVTEKGKDVELRCDPISGHTALYWYRQSLGQGLEFLIYFQGNSAPDKSGLPSDRFSAERTGGSVSTLTIQRTQQEDSAVYLCASSLAGVRGTEAFFGQGTRLTVV.

This clonotype was observed a handful of times. The genes are TRBV11-2 and TRBJ1-4, with D possibly TRBD1 on 5 matching bases. The CDR3 contains 16 residues. Trimming pared 1 base from V and 7 bases from J, leaving 16 bases between. Germline V lookup: CDR1 SGHAT, CDR2 FQNNGV. The CDR3 DNA follows: TGTGCCAGCAGCTTAGTCCGGGACGGGGAGGGTGAAAAACTGTTTTTT. It specifies CASSLVRDGEGEKLFF.

This clonotype was detected a few times. The DNA of the CDR3 is TGTGCCAGCATCCAAGGGGGCGCTATGAATGAGCAGTTCTTC. Protein sequence: CASIQGGAMNEQFF. J is TRBJ2-1 and V is TRBV7-2, with 7 bases aligning to TRBD1. Germline V gene lookup returns CDR1 SGHTA and CDR2 FQGNSA. The junction had 10 bases not matched to a gene; V was cut back by 7 bases and J by 7 bases. The CDR3 is made up of 14 amino acids.

A few counts support this clonotype. This sequence joins TRBV4-2 and TRBJ1-1; no clear D. V lost 0 bases to trimming and J lost 2 bases, with 10 bases between them. The CDR3 sequence is 15 residues long. The germline gives CDR1 LGHNA, CDR2 YNFKEQ. The CDR3 sequence: CASSQDRNTNTEAFF. In DNA form, the CDR3 reads TGTGCCAGCAGCCAAGATAGGAATACAAACACTGAAGCTTTCTTT.

In this sample, this clonotype turned up many times. The chain uses TRBV5-1 and TRBJ1-1; D is possibly TRBD1 (5 bases). V lost 4 bases and J 1 base, leaving 14 bases between the germline ends. CDR1 and CDR2 (germline): SGHRS, YFSETQ. CDR3 length: 15 amino acids. CDR3 nucleotides: TGCGCCAGCAGCAGCCCCGGGACCGAGAACACTGAAGCTTTCTTT. Its protein product is CASSSPGTENTEAFF. Variable domain in full (rest from reference TRBV5-1 and TRBJ1-1): KAGVTQTPRYLIKTRGQQVTLSCSPISGHRSVSWYQQTPGQGLQFLFEYFSETQRNKGNFPGRFSGRQFSNSRSEMNVSTLELGDSALYLCASSSPGTENTEAFFGQGTRLTVV.

This clonotype was found a few times. This rearrangement joins TRBV18 to TRBJ2-1, with D possibly matching TRBD1 (5 bases). This CDR3 contains 13 residues. CDR1 KGHSH and CDR2 LQKENI come from the germline V gene. Between the trimmed V and J ends, which lost 2 bases and 8 bases, there was a span of 10 bases. The CDR3 DNA sequence: TGTGCCAGCTCACCATTGACAGAGCATGAGCAGTTCTTC. Amino acid sequence: CASSPLTEHEQFF.

This clonotype has at least ten counts. The chain joins TRBV4-3 to TRBJ2-2; TRBD2 aligns across 14 bases. In germline, CDR1 is LGHNA, CDR2 YSLEER. The CDR3 has 18 residues. V was clipped by 1 base and J by 0 bases; unmatched bases: 1. CDR3 nucleotides: TGCGCCAGCAGCCAAGGACTAGCGGGGGGGCCGAACACCGGGGAGCTGTTTTTT. This translates into CASSQGLAGGPNTGELFF.

In its sample, this clonotype was seen many times. The chain has TRBV12-3 or TRBV12-4 and TRBJ1-5, with a possible D match to TRBD1 (5 bases). Trimming pared 2 bases from V and 6 bases from J, leaving 8 bases between. CDR3 length equals 13 residues. The CDR3 loop reads CASSLRGTQPQHF. The CDR3 DNA reads TGTGCCAGCAGTTTAAGGGGTACTCAGCCCCAGCATTTT.

This chain joins TRBV11-2 and TRBJ1-4, with a tentative D call TRBD1 (6 bases). The CDR3 is 15 residues long. Germline assignment: CDR1 SGHAT and CDR2 FQNNGV. V was pared by 3 bases and J by 2 bases, with 10 bases between. CDR3 in DNA: TGTGCCAGCAGCTTCGACAGGTGGACTAATGAAAAACTGTTTTTT. Protein sequence: CASSFDRWTNEKLFF.

This clonotype was detected a few times. The rearrangement links TRBV5-4 to TRBJ2-2; 10 nucleotides match TRBD2. V gave up 4 bases and J gave up 0 bases; unmatched junction bases: 9. CDR3 length equals 18 residues. Looked up from germline, CDR1 is SGHNT and CDR2 is YYREEE (reference sequence). CDR3 coding DNA: TGTGCCAGCAGCCCCCAGGGAGGACTAGCGGCGAACACCGGGGAGCTGTTTTTT. Its protein is CASSPQGGLAANTGELFF. Full variable domain (remainder filled in from reference TRBV5-4 and TRBJ2-2): ETGVTQSPTHLIKTRGQQVTLRCSSQSGHNTVSWYQQALGQGPQFIFQYYREEENGRGNFPPRFSGLQFPNYSSELNVNALELDDSALYLCASSPQGGLAANTGELFFGEGSRLTVL.

The chain is built from TRBV11-3 and TRBJ1-6; TRBD1 aligns across 7 bases. J lost 6 bases, V lost 5 bases, and 7 bases had no gene match. The CDR3 runs to 15 residues. Per the germline V gene, CDR1 is SGHNT and CDR2 is YENEEA. The CDR3 reads CASSPNGQVNSPLHF. Written as DNA, the CDR3 is TGTGCCAGCAGCCCGAACGGACAGGTTAATTCACCCCTCCACTTT. The full variable domain, in which reference TRBV11-3 and TRBJ1-6 provide the parts outside the CDR3, is EAGVVQSPRYKIIEKKQPVAFWCNPISGHNTLYWYLQNLGQGPELLIRYENEEAVDDSQLPKDRFSAERLKGVDSTLKIQPAELGDSAVYLCASSPNGQVNSPLHFGNGTRLTVT.

This clonotype occurred a few times. The chain employs TRBV7-9 and TRBJ2-3; a weak D match, TRBD2 (7 bases). CDR3 size: 16 residues. The germline V gene encodes CDR1 SEHNR and CDR2 FQNEAQ (reference sequence). Trimming removed 1 base at V and 1 base at J, with 12 bases between. The CDR3 DNA reads TGTGCCAGCAGCTTAGTTTTGGGGGGGCGCACAGATACGCAGTATTTT. Translation: CASSLVLGGRTDTQYF. The full variable domain, in which reference TRBV7-9 and TRBJ2-3 provide the parts outside the CDR3, is DTGVSQNPRHKITKRGQNVTFRCDPISEHNRLYWYRQTLGQGPEFLTYFQNEAQLEKSRLLSDRFSAERPKGSFSTLEIQRTEQGDSAMYLCASSLVLGGRTDTQYFGPGTRLTVL.

The genes are TRBV7-2 and TRBJ1-5; D is perhaps TRBD1 (6 bases). In germline, CDR1 is SGHTA, CDR2 FQGNSA. The CDR3 consists of 18 residues. V lost 5 bases and J 1 base, leaving 21 bases between the germline ends. CDR3 nucleotides: TGTGCCAGCAGCCTAGGAGGTAGGGGGGCGCGGAGCAATCAGCCCCAGCATTTT. Residues: CASSLGGRGARSNQPQHF.

This clonotype was counted at least ten times. The chain joins TRBV5-1 to TRBJ2-3, with D unresolved. CDR1 and CDR2 (germline): SGHRS, YFSETQ. The length of the CDR3 is 14 residues. The V end was cut by 0 bases, the J end by 3 bases, with 8 bases between. The CDR3 DNA follows: TGCGCCAGCAGCTTGGCTGCTGAGACAGATACGCAGTATTTT. Translation gives CASSLAAETDTQYF.

In its sample, this clonotype was seen many times. J is TRBJ2-1 and V is TRBV20-1; 9 bases map to TRBD2. Germline V gene data show CDR1 as DFQATT and CDR2 as SNEGSKA (reference sequence). Losses at the gene ends were 3 bases for V and 5 bases for J; bases not matched to a gene: 8. The length of the CDR3 is 15 residues. This CDR3 is CSASGVAGGHNEQFF. CDR3 DNA sequence: TGCAGTGCTAGCGGCGTTGCGGGGGGGCACAATGAGCAGTTCTTC.

The CDR3 loop is CASRRTGENEKLFF. DNA for the CDR3: TGCGCCAGCAGGAGGACAGGAGAGAATGAAAAACTGTTTTTT. The rearrangement uses TRBV5-1 and TRBJ1-4; 7 bases agree with TRBD1. The CDR3 sequence is 14 residues long. Germline V lookup: CDR1 SGHRS, CDR2 YFSETQ. The junction had 6 bases not matched to a gene; V was cut back by 5 bases and J by 5 bases.

This clonotype was picked up a small number of times. The rearrangement uses TRBV4-1 and TRBJ2-3, with 10 bases matching TRBD2. The trim removed 0 bases at V and 4 bases at J, leaving 13 bases unmatched. The V gene's germline CDR1 is MGHRA and CDR2 YSYEKL. The CDR3 is 19 amino acids. The CDR3 protein is CASSQEPPSGGAVPDTQYF. CDR3 nucleotide sequence: TGCGCCAGCAGCCAAGAACCCCCCAGCGGGGGGGCCGTCCCAGATACGCAGTATTTT.

This clonotype appeared many times. V usage is TRBV5-1 and J usage is TRBJ2-1; D is ambiguous. V was shortened by 0 bases and J by 5 bases, with 12 bases between the two germline ends. CDR1 and CDR2 (germline): SGHRS, YFSETQ. The CDR3 has 15 residues. CDR3 nucleotides: TGCGCCAGCAGCTTGGACGAGCCTACCGACAATGAGCAGTTCTTC. Translating it yields CASSLDEPTDNEQFF.

The rearrangement joins TRBV20-1 to TRBJ1-2, with 8 nucleotides matching TRBD1. V was pared by 2 bases and J by 2 bases, with 7 bases of the junction left unmatched. This CDR3 region has 15 residues. CDR1 is DFQATT and CDR2 is SNEGSKA in the germline V gene (reference sequence). The CDR3 region is CSARPRGRENYGYTF. The CDR3 DNA follows: TGCAGTGCTAGACCCAGGGGGCGTGAGAACTATGGCTACACCTTC.

V is TRBV5-1 and J is TRBJ1-5, with D tentatively TRBD1 (6 bases). The CDR3 is made up of 14 amino acids. Looked up from germline, CDR1 is SGHRS and CDR2 is YFSETQ. Trimming left V 4 bases short and J 7 bases short, with 15 bases between. DNA for the CDR3: TGCGCCAGCAGCGTGGGGACATCGGGACAGCCCCAGCATTTT. It codes for CASSVGTSGQPQHF. The variable domain in full, completed from reference TRBV5-1 and TRBJ1-5, reads KAGVTQTPRYLIKTRGQQVTLSCSPISGHRSVSWYQQTPGQGLQFLFEYFSETQRNKGNFPGRFSGRQFSNSRSEMNVSTLELGDSALYLCASSVGTSGQPQHFGDGTRLSIL.

V is TRBV5-1 and J is TRBJ1-1; possible D gene TRBD1, 5 bases. The CDR3 is 14 amino acids. V was trimmed by 1 base and J by 4 bases, leaving 11 bases between them. CDR1 SGHRS and CDR2 YFSETQ come from the germline V gene. In DNA form, the CDR3 reads TGCGCCAGCAGCTTGTCGGGGGATAGCACTGAAGCTTTCTTT. Translated: CASSLSGDSTEAFF.

V gene TRBV24-1 combines with J gene TRBJ1-2, with a weak D call TRBD1 (6 bases). Germline V gene lookup returns CDR1 KGHDR and CDR2 SFDVKD. Trimming shortened V by 8 bases and J by 4 bases, and 13 bases separated the two germline ends. The CDR3 has 13 residues. The CDR3, as DNA: TGTGCCACCAATCGTGGGACACCCTATGGCTACACCTTC. Translating it yields CATNRGTPYGYTF.

Only a few counts were recorded for this clonotype. The V gene is TRBV2, the J gene TRBJ1-5; D not resolved. V lost 6 bases and J lost 0, with 12 bases in between. The CDR3 sequence is 15 residues long. Germline loops: CDR1 SNHLY, CDR2 FYNNEI. CDR3 residues: CASSLQQHSNQPQHF. The CDR3 DNA reads as TGTGCCAGCAGCCTACAGCAACATAGCAATCAGCCCCAGCATTTT. Drawing the rest from reference TRBV2 and TRBJ1-5, the complete variable domain is EPEVTQTPSHQVTQMGQEVILRCVPISNHLYFYWYRQILGQKVEFLVSFYNNEISEKSEIFDDQFSVERPDGSNFTLKIRSTKLEDSAMYFCASSLQQHSNQPQHFGDGTRLSIL.

DNA of the CDR3: TGTGCCAGCAGGTGGACTAGCGGGGGGGCCGGTGAGCAGTTCTTC. It yields the protein CASRWTSGGAGEQFF. This chain uses TRBV12-3 or TRBV12-4 with TRBJ2-1, with 15 bases fitting TRBD2. CDR3 size: 15 residues. The J segment lost 9 bases and the V segment lost 6 bases, leaving 6 bases of the junction unmatched.

The chain carries TRBV10-3 and TRBJ2-3, with TRBD1 matching 9 bases. Germline CDR1 and CDR2: ENHRY and SYGVKD. The CDR3 totals 17 residues. Trimming took 6 bases from V and 4 from J; bases not matched to a gene: 14. The CDR3 loop is CAISETPTGGISDTQYF. The CDR3, as DNA: TGTGCCATCAGCGAAACTCCTACAGGGGGCATATCAGATACGCAGTATTTT.

The rearrangement joins TRBV20-1 to TRBJ1-3; 8 bases line up with TRBD1. The CDR3 is 14 residues long. CDR1 is DFQATT, CDR2 SNEGSKA, per germline (reference sequence). The V and J ends lost 6 bases and 1 base, in that order; junction bases with no gene match: 5. CDR3 sequence: CSARQGTSGNTIYF. In DNA, the CDR3 is TGCAGTGCCAGACAGGGGACGTCTGGAAACACCATATATTTT.

The rearrangement uses TRBV6-6 and TRBJ1-6; 8 bases are shared with TRBD1. V was clipped by 11 bases and J by 10 bases; unmatched bases: 7. Germline CDR1 and CDR2: MNHNY and SVGAGI (reference sequence). CDR3 length equals 12 residues. The CDR3: CAGQGAGSPLHF. CDR3 DNA sequence: TGTGCCGGACAGGGTGCGGGCTCACCCCTCCACTTT.